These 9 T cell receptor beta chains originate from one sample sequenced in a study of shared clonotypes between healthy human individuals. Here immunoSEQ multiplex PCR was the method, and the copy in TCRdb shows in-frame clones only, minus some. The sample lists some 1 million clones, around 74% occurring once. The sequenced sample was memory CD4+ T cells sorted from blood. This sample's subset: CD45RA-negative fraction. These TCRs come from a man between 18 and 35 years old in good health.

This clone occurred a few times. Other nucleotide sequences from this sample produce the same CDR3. CDR3 bases: TGTGCCAGTAGTATAGGCCAGTTCAATCAGCCCCAGCATTTT. This gives the protein CASSIGQFNQPQHF. This chain links TRBV19 with TRBJ1-5, with no clear D. This CDR3 has 14 amino acids. V was shortened by 1 base and J by 3 bases, with 7 bases between the two germline ends. CDR1 and CDR2 from the germline V gene are LNHDA and SQIVND (reference sequence).

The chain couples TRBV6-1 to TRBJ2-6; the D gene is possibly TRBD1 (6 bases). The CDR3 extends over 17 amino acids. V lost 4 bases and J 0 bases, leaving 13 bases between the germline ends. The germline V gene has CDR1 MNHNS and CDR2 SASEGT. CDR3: CASSVTGRNSGANVLTF. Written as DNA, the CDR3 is TGTGCCAGCAGTGTGACAGGTAGAAACTCTGGGGCCAACGTCCTGACTTTC.

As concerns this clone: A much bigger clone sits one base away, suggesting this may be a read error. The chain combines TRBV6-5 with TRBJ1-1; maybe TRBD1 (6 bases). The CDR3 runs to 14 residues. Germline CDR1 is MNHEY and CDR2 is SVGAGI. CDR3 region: CASSDSDRNTEAFF. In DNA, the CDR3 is TGTGCCAGCAGTGACTCGGACAGGAACACTGAAGCTTTCTTT.

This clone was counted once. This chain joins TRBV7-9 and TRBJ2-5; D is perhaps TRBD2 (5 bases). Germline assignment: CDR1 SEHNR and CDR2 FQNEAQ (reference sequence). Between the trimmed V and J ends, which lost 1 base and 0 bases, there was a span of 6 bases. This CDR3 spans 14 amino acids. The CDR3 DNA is TGTGCCAGCAGCTTAGGGGAGAACCAAGAGACCCAGTACTTC. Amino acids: CASSLGENQETQYF. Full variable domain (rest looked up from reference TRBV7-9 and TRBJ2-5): DTGVSQNPRHKITKRGQNVTFRCDPISEHNRLYWYRQTLGQGPEFLTYFQNEAQLEKSRLLSDRFSAERPKGSFSTLEIQRTEQGDSAMYLCASSLGENQETQYFGPGTRLLVL.

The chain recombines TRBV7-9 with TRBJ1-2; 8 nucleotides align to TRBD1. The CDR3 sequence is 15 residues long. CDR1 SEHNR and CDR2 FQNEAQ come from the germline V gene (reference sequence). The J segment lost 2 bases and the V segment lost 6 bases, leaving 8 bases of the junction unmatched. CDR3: CASSLTGTGNYGYTF. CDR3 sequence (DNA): TGTGCCAGCAGTTTGACCGGGACAGGCAACTATGGCTACACCTTC.

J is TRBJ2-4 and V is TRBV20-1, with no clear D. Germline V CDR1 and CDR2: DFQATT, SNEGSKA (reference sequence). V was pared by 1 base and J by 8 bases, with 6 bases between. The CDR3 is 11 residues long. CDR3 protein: CSARVTDIQYF. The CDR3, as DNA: TGCAGTGCTAGAGTCACAGACATTCAGTACTTC.

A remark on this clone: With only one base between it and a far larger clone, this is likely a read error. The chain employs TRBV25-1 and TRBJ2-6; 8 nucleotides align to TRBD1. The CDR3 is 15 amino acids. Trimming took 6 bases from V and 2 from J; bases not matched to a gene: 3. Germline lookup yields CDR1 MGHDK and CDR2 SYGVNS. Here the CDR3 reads CASSLQGAGANVLTF. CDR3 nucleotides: TGTGCCAGCAGCCTACAGGGGGCTGGGGCCAACGTCCTGACTTTC.

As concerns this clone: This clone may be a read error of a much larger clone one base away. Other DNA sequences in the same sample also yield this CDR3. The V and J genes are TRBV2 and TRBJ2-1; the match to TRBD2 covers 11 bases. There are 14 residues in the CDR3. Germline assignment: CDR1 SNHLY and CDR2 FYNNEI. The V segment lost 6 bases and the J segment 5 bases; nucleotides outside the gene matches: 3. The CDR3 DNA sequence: TGTGCCAGCAGCGGACTAGCGGGTAACAATGAGCAGTTCTTC. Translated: CASSGLAGNNEQFF.

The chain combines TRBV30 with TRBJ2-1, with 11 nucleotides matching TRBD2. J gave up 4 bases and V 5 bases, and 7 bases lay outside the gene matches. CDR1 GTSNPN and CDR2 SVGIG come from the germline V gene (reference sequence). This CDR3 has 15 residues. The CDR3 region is CAWSLLAGAYNEQFF. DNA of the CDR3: TGTGCCTGGTCCTTACTAGCGGGAGCTTACAATGAGCAGTTCTTC.